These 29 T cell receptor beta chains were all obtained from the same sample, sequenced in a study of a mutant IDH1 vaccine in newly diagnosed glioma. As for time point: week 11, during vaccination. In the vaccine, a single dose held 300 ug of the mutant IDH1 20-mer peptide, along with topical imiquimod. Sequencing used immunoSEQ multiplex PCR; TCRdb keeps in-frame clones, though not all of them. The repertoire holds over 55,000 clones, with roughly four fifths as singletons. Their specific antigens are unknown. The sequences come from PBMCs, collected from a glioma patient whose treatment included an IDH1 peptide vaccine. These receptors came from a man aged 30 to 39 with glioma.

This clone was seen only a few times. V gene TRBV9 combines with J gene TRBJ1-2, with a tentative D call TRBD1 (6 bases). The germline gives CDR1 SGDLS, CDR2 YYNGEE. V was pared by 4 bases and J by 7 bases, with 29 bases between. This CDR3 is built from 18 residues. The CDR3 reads CASSPRGGGKVAPSGYTF. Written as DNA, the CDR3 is TGTGCCAGCAGCCCTAGGGGTGGGGGCAAAGTCGCCCCGAGTGGCTACACCTTC.

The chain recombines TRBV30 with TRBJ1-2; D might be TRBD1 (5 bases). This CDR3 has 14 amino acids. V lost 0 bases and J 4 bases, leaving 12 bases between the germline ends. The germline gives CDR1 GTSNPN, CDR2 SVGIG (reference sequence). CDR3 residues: CAWSVNRRAYGYTF. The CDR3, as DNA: TGTGCCTGGAGTGTAAACAGGCGGGCCTATGGCTACACCTTC.

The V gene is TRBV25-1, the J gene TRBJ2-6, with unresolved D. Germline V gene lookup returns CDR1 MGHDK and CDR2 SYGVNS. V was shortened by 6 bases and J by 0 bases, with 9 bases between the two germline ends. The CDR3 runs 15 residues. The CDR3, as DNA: TGTGCCAGCAGCACACGGATCTCTGGGGCCAACGTCCTGACTTTC. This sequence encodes CASSTRISGANVLTF.

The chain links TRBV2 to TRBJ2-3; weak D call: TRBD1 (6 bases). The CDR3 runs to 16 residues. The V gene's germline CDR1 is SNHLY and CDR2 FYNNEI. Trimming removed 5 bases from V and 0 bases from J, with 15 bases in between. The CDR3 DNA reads TGTGCCAGCAGTACCCGGGACATTACTAGCACAGATACGCAGTATTTT. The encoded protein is CASSTRDITSTDTQYF.

The CDR3 reads CASSPAGTSATDTQYF. CDR3 in DNA: TGCGCCAGCAGCCCAGCCGGGACTAGCGCCACAGATACGCAGTATTTT. The chain couples TRBV5-1 to TRBJ2-3; TRBD2 agrees at 10 bases. Germline assignment: CDR1 SGHRS and CDR2 YFSETQ. With V trimmed by 4 bases and J by 2 bases, 7 bases remained unmatched. This CDR3 spans 16 amino acids.

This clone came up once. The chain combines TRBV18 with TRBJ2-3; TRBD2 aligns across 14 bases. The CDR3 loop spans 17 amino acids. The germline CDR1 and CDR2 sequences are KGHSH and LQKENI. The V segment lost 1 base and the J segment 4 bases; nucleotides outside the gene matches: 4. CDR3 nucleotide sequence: TGTGCCAGCTCACCACTCCCGACTAGCGGGAGGGCAGATACGCAGTATTTT. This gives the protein CASSPLPTSGRADTQYF.

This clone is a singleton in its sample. CDR3 DNA: TGTGCCAGCAGTTCTGTACAGGATAGCAATCAGCCCCAGCATTTT. This codes for CASSSVQDSNQPQHF. This chain links TRBV6-1 with TRBJ1-5, with D perhaps TRBD1 (5 bases). CDR1 and CDR2 (germline): MNHNS, SASEGT. The CDR3 consists of 15 residues. Trimming took off 5 bases at V and 0 bases at J, with 11 bases between the two ends.

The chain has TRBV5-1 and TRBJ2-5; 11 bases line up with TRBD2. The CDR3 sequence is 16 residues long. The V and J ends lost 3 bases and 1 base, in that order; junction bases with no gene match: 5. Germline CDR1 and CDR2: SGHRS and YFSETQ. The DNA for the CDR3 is TGCGCCAGCAGCTCCGGACTAGCGGGCTCCCAAGAGACCCAGTACTTC. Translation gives CASSSGLAGSQETQYF.

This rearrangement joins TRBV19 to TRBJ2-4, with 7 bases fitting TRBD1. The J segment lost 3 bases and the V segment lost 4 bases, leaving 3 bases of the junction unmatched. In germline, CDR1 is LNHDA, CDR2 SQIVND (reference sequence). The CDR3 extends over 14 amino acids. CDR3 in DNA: TGTGCCAGTAGTAACCAGGGGGTCAAAAACATTCAGTACTTC. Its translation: CASSNQGVKNIQYF.

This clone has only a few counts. The CDR3 loop reads CASSSRPQVEGSGYTF. The CDR3 nucleotides are TGCGCCAGCAGTTCACGTCCACAGGTCGAGGGAAGTGGCTACACCTTC. This chain joins TRBV5-1 and TRBJ1-2; TRBD1 might be the D (5 bases). This CDR3 region has 16 residues. The germline V and J ends were trimmed by 5 bases and 7 bases, with 24 bases remaining between them. CDR1 and CDR2 (germline): SGHRS, YFSETQ.

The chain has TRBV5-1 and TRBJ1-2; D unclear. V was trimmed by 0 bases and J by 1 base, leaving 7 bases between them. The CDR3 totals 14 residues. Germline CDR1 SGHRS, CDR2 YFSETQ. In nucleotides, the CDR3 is TGCGCCAGCAGCTTGGGACTAATTAACTATGGCTACACCTTC. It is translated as CASSLGLINYGYTF.

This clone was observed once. The CDR3 protein is CASLRATGELFF. The CDR3 DNA sequence: TGTGCCAGCCTACGAGCAACCGGGGAGCTGTTTTTT. This chain connects TRBV28 to TRBJ2-2; D is ambiguous. The CDR3 runs 12 residues. Germline V gene lookup returns CDR1 MDHEN and CDR2 SYDVKM. The V end lost 8 bases, the J end lost 5 bases, and 9 bases lay between the germline ends.

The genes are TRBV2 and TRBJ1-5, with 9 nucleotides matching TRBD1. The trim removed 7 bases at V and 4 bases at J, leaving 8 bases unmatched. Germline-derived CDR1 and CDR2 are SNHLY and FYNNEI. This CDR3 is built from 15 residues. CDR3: CASTKLGTGNQPQHF. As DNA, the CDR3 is TGTGCCAGCACCAAGCTTGGGACAGGGAATCAGCCCCAGCATTTT.

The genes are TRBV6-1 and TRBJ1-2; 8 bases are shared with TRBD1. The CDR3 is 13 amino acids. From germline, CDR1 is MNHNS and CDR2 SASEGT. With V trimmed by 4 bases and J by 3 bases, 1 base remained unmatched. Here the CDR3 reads CASSVDRDYGYTF. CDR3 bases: TGTGCCAGCAGTGTGGACAGGGACTATGGCTACACCTTC.

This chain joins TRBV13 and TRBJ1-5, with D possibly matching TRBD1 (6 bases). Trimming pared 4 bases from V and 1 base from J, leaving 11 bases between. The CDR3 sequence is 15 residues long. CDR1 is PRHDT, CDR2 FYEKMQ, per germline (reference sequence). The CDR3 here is CASSWGGASNQPQHF. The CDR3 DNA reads TGTGCCAGCAGCTGGGGGGGCGCGAGCAATCAGCCCCAGCATTTT.

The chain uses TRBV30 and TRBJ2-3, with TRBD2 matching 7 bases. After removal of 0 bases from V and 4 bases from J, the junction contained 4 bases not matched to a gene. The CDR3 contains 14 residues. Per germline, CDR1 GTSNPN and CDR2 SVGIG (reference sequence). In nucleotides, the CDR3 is TGTGCCTGGAGTGTTGGACTAGGGGCAGATACGCAGTATTTT. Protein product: CAWSVGLGADTQYF.

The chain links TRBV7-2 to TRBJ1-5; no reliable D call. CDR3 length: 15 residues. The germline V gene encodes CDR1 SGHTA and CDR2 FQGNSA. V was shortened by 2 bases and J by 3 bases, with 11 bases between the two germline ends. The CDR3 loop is CASSLWAGNNQPQHF. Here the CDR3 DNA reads TGTGCCAGCAGCTTATGGGCGGGGAACAATCAGCCCCAGCATTTT.

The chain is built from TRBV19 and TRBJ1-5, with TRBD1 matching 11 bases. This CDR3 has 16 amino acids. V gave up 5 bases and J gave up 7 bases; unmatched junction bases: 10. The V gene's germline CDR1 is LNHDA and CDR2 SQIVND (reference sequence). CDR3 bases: TGTGCCAGTAGTGGTCGGGACAGGGGGATGAGGCAGCCCCAGCATTTT. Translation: CASSGRDRGMRQPQHF.

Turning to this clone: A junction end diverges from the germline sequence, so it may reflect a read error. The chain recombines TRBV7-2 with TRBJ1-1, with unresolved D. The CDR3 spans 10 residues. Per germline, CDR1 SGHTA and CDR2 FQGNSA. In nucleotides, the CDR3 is TGTGCCAGCAGCTTAGTGGAAAAAGTCTTT. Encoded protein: CASSLVEKVF.

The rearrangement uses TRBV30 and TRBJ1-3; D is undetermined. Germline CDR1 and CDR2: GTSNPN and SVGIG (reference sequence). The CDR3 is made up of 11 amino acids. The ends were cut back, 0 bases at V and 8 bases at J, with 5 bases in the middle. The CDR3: CAWSVRDTIYF. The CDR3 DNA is TGTGCCTGGAGTGTACGGGACACCATATATTTT.

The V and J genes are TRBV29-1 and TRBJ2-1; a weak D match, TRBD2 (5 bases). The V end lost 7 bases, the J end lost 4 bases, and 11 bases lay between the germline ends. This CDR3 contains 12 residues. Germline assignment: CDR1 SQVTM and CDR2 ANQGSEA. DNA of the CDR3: TGCAGCGCCGAAGGACTTTACAATGAGCAGTTCTTC. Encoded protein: CSAEGLYNEQFF.

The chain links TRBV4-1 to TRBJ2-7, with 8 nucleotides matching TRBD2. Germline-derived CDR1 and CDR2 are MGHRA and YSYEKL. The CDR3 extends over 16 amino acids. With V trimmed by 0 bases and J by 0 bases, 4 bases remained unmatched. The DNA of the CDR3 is TGCGCCAGCAGCCAAGAAGCGGGGGTGATCTCCTACGAGCAGTACTTC. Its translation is CASSQEAGVISYEQYF.

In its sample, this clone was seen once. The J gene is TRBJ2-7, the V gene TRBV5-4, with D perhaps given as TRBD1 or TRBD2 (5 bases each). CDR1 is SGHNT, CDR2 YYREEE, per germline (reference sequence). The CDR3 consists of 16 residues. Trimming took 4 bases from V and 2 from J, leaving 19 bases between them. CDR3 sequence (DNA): TGTGCCAGCAGCACGGGCTCCGGGACGGGCCCCTACGAGCAGTACTTC. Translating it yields CASSTGSGTGPYEQYF.

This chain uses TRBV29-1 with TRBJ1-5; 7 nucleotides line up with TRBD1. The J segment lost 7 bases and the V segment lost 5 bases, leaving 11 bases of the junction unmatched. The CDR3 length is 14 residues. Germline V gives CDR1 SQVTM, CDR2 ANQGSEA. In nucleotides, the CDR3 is TGCAGCGTTAAACAGGGGACCTGGGACCAGCCCCAGCATTTT. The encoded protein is CSVKQGTWDQPQHF.

The CDR3 DNA is TGTGCCAGTAGTACCCGCAGGGGCAATGAGCAGTTCTTC. It codes for CASSTRRGNEQFF. The V gene is TRBV19, the J gene TRBJ2-1; maybe TRBD1 (6 bases). Trimming removed 4 bases from V and 6 bases from J, with 10 bases in between. Germline loops: CDR1 LNHDA, CDR2 SQIVND (reference sequence). This CDR3 has 13 amino acids.

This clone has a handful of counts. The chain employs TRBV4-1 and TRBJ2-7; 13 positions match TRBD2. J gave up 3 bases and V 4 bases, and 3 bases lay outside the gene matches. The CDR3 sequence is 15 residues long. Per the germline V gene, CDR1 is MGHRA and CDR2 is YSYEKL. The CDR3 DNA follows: TGCGCCAGCAGCCGAGGACTAGCGGGAGTCTACGAGCAGTACTTC. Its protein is CASSRGLAGVYEQYF.

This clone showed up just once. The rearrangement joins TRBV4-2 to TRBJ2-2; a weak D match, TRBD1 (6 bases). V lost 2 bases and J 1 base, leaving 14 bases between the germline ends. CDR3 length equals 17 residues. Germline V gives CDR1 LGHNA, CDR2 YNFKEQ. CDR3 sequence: CASSQLQGDRNTGELFF. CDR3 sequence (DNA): TGTGCCAGCAGCCAACTACAGGGAGATAGGAACACCGGGGAGCTGTTTTTT.

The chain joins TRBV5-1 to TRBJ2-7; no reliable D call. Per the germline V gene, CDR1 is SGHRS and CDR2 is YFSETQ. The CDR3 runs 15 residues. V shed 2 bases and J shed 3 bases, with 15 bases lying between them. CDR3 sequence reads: CASSFFSGFDYEQYF. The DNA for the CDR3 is TGCGCCAGCAGCTTCTTCTCCGGATTCGACTACGAGCAGTACTTC.

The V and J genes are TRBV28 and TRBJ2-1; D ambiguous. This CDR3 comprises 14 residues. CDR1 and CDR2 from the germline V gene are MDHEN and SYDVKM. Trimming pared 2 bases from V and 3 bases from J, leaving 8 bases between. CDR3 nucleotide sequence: TGTGCCAGCAGTTTACCGACCTTCTACAATGAGCAGTTCTTC. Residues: CASSLPTFYNEQFF.